This T cell receptor beta chain was sequenced in a study of T cell responses to AZD1222 COVID-19 vaccine. Study findings and constraints: Only 5 or 6 AZD1222 recipients tested seropositive at baseline. The donor cohort was predominantly white British with a female majority, and clonal diversity may have been underestimated.

This clone has a single count. Its specificity is unknown. Generated by immunoSEQ multiplex PCR, the TCRdb table keeps only in-frame clones and is missing some. The sample lists about 210,000 clones, around 94% occurring once. V was cut by 7 bases and J by 1 base, with 11 bases left in between. The CDR3 extends over 13 amino acids. Germline V CDR1 and CDR2: SGHNT, YYREEE (reference sequence). Sequencing used peripheral blood, obtained 28 days after the second dose of the MenACWY control vaccine. The chain links TRBV5-4 to TRBJ1-1; the D gene is possibly TRBD1 (6 bases). This receptor was identified in an adult who received the MenACWY meningococcal vaccine as a control. CDR3: CASAGTRNTEAFF. The CDR3 DNA follows: TGTGCCAGCGCTGGGACACGGAACACTGAAGCTTTCTTT.